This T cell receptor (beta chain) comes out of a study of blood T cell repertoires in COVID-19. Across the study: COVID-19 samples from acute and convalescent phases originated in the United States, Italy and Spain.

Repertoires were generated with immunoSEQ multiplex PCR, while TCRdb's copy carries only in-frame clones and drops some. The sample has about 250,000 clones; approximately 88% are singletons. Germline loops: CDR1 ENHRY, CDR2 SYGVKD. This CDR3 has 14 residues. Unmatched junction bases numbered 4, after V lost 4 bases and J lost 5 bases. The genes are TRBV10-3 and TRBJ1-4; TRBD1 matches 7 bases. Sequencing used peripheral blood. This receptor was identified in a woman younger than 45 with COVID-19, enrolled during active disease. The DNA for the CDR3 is TGTGCCATCAGTGCGACAGGGATAAATGAAAAACTGTTTTTT. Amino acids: CAISATGINEKLFF.